A single sample gave rise to the 21 T cell receptor beta chains below, sequenced in a study of T-cell reconstitution after alpha-beta-depleted transplantation in children. The library targeted TCRbeta and was prepared with unique molecular identifiers. TCRdb reprocessed the PCR reads with MiXCR, giving one entry per CDR3 protein. This sample carries over 150,000 distinct CDR3 sequences, about 7% of them seen once, and the ten largest clones take 5.5%. The specimen was PBMCs, collected before TCRalphabeta/CD19-depleted stem cell transplant. Receptors were obtained from a boy under 10 years old with acute lymphoblastic leukemia, due to receive a stem cell transplant.

This clonotype was seen many times. The CDR3 sequence is CASSQATGAYNEQFF. CDR3 coding DNA: TGCGCCAGCAGCCAGGCGACAGGGGCGTACAATGAGCAGTTCTTC. V usage is TRBV5-1 and J usage is TRBJ2-1; 8 bases are a match to TRBD1. The CDR3 runs 15 residues. Germline trimming cut 4 bases from V and 4 bases from J; bases unmatched to any gene: 7. CDR1 and CDR2 from the germline V gene are SGHRS and YFSETQ.

The table lists this clonotype with a few counts. The chain employs TRBV30 and TRBJ2-7, with 11 positions matching TRBD2. Germline V CDR1 and CDR2: GTSNPN, SVGIG (reference sequence). The CDR3 has 13 residues. The ends lost 8 bases at V and 3 bases at J; junction bases unmatched: 6. The CDR3 DNA follows: TGTGCCGTGGGACTAGCGGCCTTCTACGAGCAGTACTTC. The encoded protein is CAVGLAAFYEQYF.

The chain carries TRBV5-5 and TRBJ2-5; TRBD1 matches at 7 bases. The CDR3 is 13 residues long. V was pared by 6 bases and J by 10 bases, with 12 bases of the junction left unmatched. CDR1 is SGHKS, CDR2 YYEKEE, per germline (reference sequence). CDR3 nucleotide sequence: TGTGCCAGCAATACCGGGACAGAGGCGCTCCAGTACTTC. Translating it yields CASNTGTEALQYF.

The rearrangement links TRBV19 to TRBJ1-1; D is unclear. There are 14 residues in the CDR3. Germline V gene sequence: CDR1 LNHDA, CDR2 SQIVND (reference sequence). The V end was cut by 9 bases, the J end by 5 bases, with 19 bases between. CDR3 DNA sequence: TGTGCCAGCCCTCCTCCAGAGCCCTATACTGAAGCTTTCTTT. Protein: CASPPPEPYTEAFF.

This clonotype came up many times. The J gene is TRBJ2-3, the V gene TRBV5-1, with D uncertain. There are 14 residues in the CDR3. Germline CDR1 SGHRS, CDR2 YFSETQ. Trimming took off 0 bases at V and 3 bases at J, with 8 bases between the two ends. This chain's CDR3 is CASSLEANTDTQYF. The CDR3 coding sequence is TGCGCCAGCAGCTTGGAAGCGAATACAGATACGCAGTATTTT.

This clonotype was counted many times. The chain links TRBV20-1 to TRBJ2-7; no firm D call. V was trimmed by 6 bases and J by 0 bases, leaving 6 bases between them. The CDR3 extends over 11 amino acids. The germline V gene encodes CDR1 DFQATT and CDR2 SNEGSKA (reference sequence). CDR3 DNA sequence: TGCAGTGCCTTCCTCTCCTACGAGCAGTACTTC. Residues: CSAFLSYEQYF.

This clonotype has more than one count but fewer than ten. The chain combines TRBV7-8 with TRBJ2-5; D call uncertain. Germline CDR1 reads SGHVS; CDR2 reads FQNEAQ. Trimming removed 7 bases at V and 2 bases at J, with 17 bases between. The CDR3 is 15 residues long. The DNA of the CDR3 is TGTGCCAGCATTCTTAGGAGAGGAGAACAAGAGACCCAGTACTTC. This gives the protein CASILRRGEQETQYF.

This clonotype was recorded a few times. A much larger clone differs by one base, so this may be a read error. DNA for the CDR3: TGTGCCAGCAGCAGACAGGGGTACACTGAAGCTTTCTTT. Protein: CASSRQGYTEAFF. V gene TRBV11-3 combines with J gene TRBJ1-1; TRBD1 matches 8 bases. The CDR3 length is 13 residues. V gave up 5 bases and J gave up 3 bases; unmatched junction bases: 2. Germline values: CDR1 SGHNT, CDR2 YENEEA.

This clonotype was counted many times. This chain joins TRBV15 and TRBJ2-3; D gene uncertain. Germline CDR1 and CDR2: LNHNV and YYDKDF (reference sequence). The CDR3 contains 12 residues. V dropped 5 bases and J dropped 1 base, with 4 bases sitting between them. The CDR3 sequence is CATSQGTDTQYF. For the CDR3, the DNA is TGTGCCACCAGCCAGGGCACAGATACGCAGTATTTT. Based on the CDR3 plus reference TRBV15 and TRBJ2-3, the full variable domain is DAMVIQNPRYQVTQFGKPVTLSCSQTLNHNVMYWYQQKSSQAPKLLFHYYDKDFNNEADTPDNFQSRRPNTSFCFLDIRSPGLGDTAMYLCATSQGTDTQYFGPGTRLTVL.

In its sample, this clonotype was seen a few times. The chain is built from TRBV27 and TRBJ1-6; 7 bases are shared with TRBD1. The CDR3 runs to 13 residues. Germline V gene lookup returns CDR1 MNHEY and CDR2 SMNVEV (reference sequence). The V and J ends lost 4 bases and 13 bases, in that order; junction bases with no gene match: 7. CDR3 in DNA: TGTGCCAGCAGTTACCAGGGGGGAGAGCCCCTCCACTTT. It yields the protein CASSYQGGEPLHF.

V gene TRBV20-1 combines with J gene TRBJ2-2; perhaps TRBD1 as D (6 bases). CDR3 length equals 17 residues. Per the germline V gene, CDR1 is DFQATT and CDR2 is SNEGSKA (reference sequence). CDR3 bases: TGCAGCTCAAAACCTCTCGACAGGAGGTCGAACACCGGGGAGCTGTTTTTT. Amino acids: CSSKPLDRRSNTGELFF.

This clonotype has a handful of counts. The chain links TRBV3-1 to TRBJ2-6; 13 bases are a match to TRBD2. Germline V gene data show CDR1 as LGHDT and CDR2 as YNNKEL (reference sequence). V was clipped by 4 bases and J by 0 bases; unmatched bases: 21. The CDR3 runs 24 residues. The CDR3 sequence is CASSLDPPTSGGASRVSGANVLTF. The DNA of the CDR3 is TGTGCCAGCAGCCTCGACCCTCCTACTAGCGGGGGGGCCTCTAGGGTCTCTGGGGCCAACGTCCTGACTTTC.

The CDR3 is CSVRWSTGELFF. As DNA, the CDR3 is TGCAGCGTTAGGTGGAGCACCGGGGAGCTGTTTTTT. The chain links TRBV29-1 to TRBJ2-2; D call uncertain. The CDR3 has 12 residues. Germline V gives CDR1 SQVTM, CDR2 ANQGSEA. V was pared by 5 bases and J by 4 bases, with 8 bases between.

This clonotype was observed a handful of times. The gene calls are TRBV5-1 and TRBJ1-6; 7 bases are shared with TRBD1. Germline assignment: CDR1 SGHRS and CDR2 YFSETQ. The V segment lost 6 bases and the J segment 9 bases; nucleotides outside the gene matches: 12. The CDR3 has 15 residues. In DNA form, the CDR3 reads TGCGCCAGCACCTTAGAGGGGGCATCATCTTCACCCCTCCACTTT. The encoded protein is CASTLEGASSSPLHF.

On this clonotype itself: This may arise from a read error, as a much more abundant clone is one base away. This CDR3 fails to terminate in the conserved phenylalanine or tryptophan, so it likely reflects a read error. This chain joins TRBV7-2 and TRBJ1-2; TRBD1 matches 8 bases. This CDR3 region has 14 residues. V trimming: 2 bases; J trimming: 4 bases; junction bases outside the gene matches: 3. Germline V gene sequence: CDR1 SGHTA, CDR2 FQGNSA. The CDR3 reads CASSLSTGGYGYTS. DNA of the CDR3: TGTGCCAGCAGCTTAAGCACAGGGGGCTATGGCTACACCTCC.

This clonotype was counted many times. The chain links TRBV12-3 or TRBV12-4 to TRBJ2-3, with a possible D match to TRBD1 (6 bases). Between the trimmed V and J ends, which lost 6 bases and 5 bases, there was a span of 18 bases. There are 15 residues in the CDR3. This CDR3 reads CASSRTGAGVDTQYF. The DNA of the CDR3 is TGTGCCAGCAGCCGGACCGGTGCAGGGGTAGATACGCAGTATTTT.

This clonotype appeared many times. This chain's CDR3 is CASSPYGGQSTDTQYF. CDR3 sequence (DNA): TGTGCCAGCAGCCCTTATGGGGGACAGAGCACAGATACGCAGTATTTT. The chain carries TRBV12-3 or TRBV12-4 and TRBJ2-3; 7 bases are a match to TRBD1. This CDR3 is built from 16 residues. Trimming removed 6 bases from V and 0 bases from J; junction bases left unmatched: 9.

This clonotype occurred many times. The chain recombines TRBV5-1 with TRBJ2-3; possibly TRBD1 for D (5 bases). The CDR3 sequence is 13 residues long. Trimming cost V 0 bases and J 4 bases, with 6 bases left between them. Germline loops: CDR1 SGHRS, CDR2 YFSETQ. This CDR3 is CASSLEGSDTQYF. DNA for the CDR3: TGCGCCAGCAGCTTGGAGGGGTCAGATACGCAGTATTTT.

This clonotype was seen at least ten times. This chain joins TRBV3-1 and TRBJ2-5; D not certain. V lost 4 bases to trimming and J lost 1 base, with 7 bases between them. Germline CDR1 and CDR2: LGHDT and YNNKEL (reference sequence). The CDR3 is made up of 13 amino acids. CDR3: CASSLRVQETQYF. As DNA, the CDR3 is TGTGCCAGCAGCCTGAGAGTCCAAGAGACCCAGTACTTC.

This clonotype showed up many times. The chain employs TRBV6-1 and TRBJ2-3; 11 bases are shared with TRBD2. The J segment lost 4 bases and the V segment lost 6 bases, leaving 6 bases of the junction unmatched. The CDR3 extends over 15 amino acids. The germline V gene encodes CDR1 MNHNS and CDR2 SASEGT. CDR3 protein: CASSRLAGIADTQYF. CDR3 coding DNA: TGTGCCAGCAGCCGACTAGCGGGAATAGCAGATACGCAGTATTTT.

This clonotype was counted at least ten times. V and J are TRBV25-1 and TRBJ2-3, with 8 bases fitting TRBD1. V shed 6 bases and J 5 bases; nucleotides not matched to a gene: 10. Per the germline V gene, CDR1 is MGHDK and CDR2 is SYGVNS. The CDR3 is made up of 15 amino acids. The DNA of the CDR3 is TGTGCCAGCAGCGACCAGGGACAGGTTGAAGATACGCAGTATTTT. Its protein is CASSDQGQVEDTQYF.